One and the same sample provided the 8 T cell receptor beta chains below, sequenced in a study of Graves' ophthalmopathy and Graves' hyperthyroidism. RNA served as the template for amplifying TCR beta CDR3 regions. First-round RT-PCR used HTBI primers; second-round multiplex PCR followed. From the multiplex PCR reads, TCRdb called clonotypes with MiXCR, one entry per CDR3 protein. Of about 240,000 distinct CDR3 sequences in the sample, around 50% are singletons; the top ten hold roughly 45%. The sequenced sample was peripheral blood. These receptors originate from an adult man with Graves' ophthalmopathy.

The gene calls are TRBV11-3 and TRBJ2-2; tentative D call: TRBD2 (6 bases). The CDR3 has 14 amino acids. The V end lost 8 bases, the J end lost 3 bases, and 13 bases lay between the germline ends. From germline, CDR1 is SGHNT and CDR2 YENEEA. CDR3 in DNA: TGTGCCAGCCGCTGGAGGGGCGACACCGGGGAGCTGTTTTTT. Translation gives CASRWRGDTGELFF.

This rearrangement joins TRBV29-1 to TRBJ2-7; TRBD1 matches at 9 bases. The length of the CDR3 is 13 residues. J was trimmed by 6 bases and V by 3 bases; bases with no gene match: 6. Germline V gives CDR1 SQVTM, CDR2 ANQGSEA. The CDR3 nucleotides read TGCAGCGTTGAGTACAGGGGGCTCGGCGAGCAGTACTTC. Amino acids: CSVEYRGLGEQYF.

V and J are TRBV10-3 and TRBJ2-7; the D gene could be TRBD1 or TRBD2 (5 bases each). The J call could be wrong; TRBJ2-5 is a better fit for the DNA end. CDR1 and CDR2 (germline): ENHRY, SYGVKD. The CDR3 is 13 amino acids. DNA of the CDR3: TGTGCCATCAAGGGGAGAACACGAGAGACCCAGTACTTC. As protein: CAIKGRTRETQYF.

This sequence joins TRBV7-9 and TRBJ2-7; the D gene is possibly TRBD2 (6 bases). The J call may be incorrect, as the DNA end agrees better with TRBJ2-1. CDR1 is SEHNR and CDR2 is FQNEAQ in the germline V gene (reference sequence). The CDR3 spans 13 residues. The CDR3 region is CASSLARGSEQFF. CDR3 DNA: TGTGCCAGCAGCTTAGCGCGGGGTTCTGAGCAGTTCTTC.

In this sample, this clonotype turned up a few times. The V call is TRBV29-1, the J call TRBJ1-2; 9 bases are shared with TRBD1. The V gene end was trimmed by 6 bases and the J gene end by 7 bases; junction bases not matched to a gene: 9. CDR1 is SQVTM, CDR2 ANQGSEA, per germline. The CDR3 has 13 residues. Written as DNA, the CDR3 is TGCAGCGTCCTTTCTGGACAGGGGAGTGGCTACACCTTC. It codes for CSVLSGQGSGYTF. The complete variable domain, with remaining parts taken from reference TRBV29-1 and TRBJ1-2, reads SAVISQKPSRDICQRGTSLTIQCQVDSQVTMMFWYRQQPGQSLTLIATANQGSEATYESGFVIDKFPISRPNLTFSTLTVSNMSPEDSSIYLCSVLSGQGSGYTFGSGTRLTVV.

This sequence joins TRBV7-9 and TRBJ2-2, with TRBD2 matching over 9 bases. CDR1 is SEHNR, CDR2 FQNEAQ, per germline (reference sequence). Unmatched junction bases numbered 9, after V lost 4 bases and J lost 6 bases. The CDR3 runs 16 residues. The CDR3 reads CASSSPISGRSGELFF. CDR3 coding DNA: TGTGCCAGCAGCTCCCCAATTAGCGGGAGATCCGGGGAGCTGTTTTTT. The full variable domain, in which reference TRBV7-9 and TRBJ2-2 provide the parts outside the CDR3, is DTGVSQNPRHKITKRGQNVTFRCDPISEHNRLYWYRQTLGQGPEFLTYFQNEAQLEKSRLLSDRFSAERPKGSFSTLEIQRTEQGDSAMYLCASSSPISGRSGELFFGEGSRLTVL.

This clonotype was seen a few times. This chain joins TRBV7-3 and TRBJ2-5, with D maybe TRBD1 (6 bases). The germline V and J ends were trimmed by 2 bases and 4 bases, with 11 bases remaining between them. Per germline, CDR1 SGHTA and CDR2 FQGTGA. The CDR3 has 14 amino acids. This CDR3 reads CASSLGPGVETQYF. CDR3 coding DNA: TGTGCCAGCAGCTTAGGTCCAGGGGTAGAGACCCAGTACTTC. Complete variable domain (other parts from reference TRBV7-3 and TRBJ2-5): GAGVSQTPSNKVTEKGKYVELRCDPISGHTALYWYRQSLGQGPEFLIYFQGTGAADDSGLPNDRFFAVRPEGSVSTLKIQRTERGDSAVYLCASSLGPGVETQYFGPGTRLLVL.

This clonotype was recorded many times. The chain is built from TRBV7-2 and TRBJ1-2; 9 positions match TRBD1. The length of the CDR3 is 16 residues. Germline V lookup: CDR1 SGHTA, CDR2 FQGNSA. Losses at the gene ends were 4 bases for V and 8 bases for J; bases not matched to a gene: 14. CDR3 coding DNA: TGTGCCAGCAGCTCCCTTGATGGGACAGGGCAATCGGGCTACACCTTC. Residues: CASSSLDGTGQSGYTF.